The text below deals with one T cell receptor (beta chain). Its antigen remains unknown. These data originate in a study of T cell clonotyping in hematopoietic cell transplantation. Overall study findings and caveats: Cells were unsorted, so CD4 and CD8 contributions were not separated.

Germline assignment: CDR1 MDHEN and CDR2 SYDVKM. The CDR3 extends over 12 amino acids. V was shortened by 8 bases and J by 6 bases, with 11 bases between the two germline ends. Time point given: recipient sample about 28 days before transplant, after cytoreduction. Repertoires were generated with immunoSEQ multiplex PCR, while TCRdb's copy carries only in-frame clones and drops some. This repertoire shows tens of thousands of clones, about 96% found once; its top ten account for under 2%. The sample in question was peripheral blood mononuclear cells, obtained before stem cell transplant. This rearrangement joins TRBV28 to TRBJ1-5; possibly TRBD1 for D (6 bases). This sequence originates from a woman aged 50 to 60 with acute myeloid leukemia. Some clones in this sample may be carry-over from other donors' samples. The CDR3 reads CASQGKIQPQHF. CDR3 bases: TGTGCCAGCCAGGGGAAAATTCAGCCCCAGCATTTT.